A single sample gave rise to the 10 T cell receptor beta chains below, sequenced in a study of read filtering for tumor transcriptome and immune sequencing. The library was built from around 380 ng RNA with molecular barcoded adaptors for alpha/delta and beta/gamma chains. TCRdb reprocessed the reads with MiXCR, giving one entry per CDR3 protein. The sample has 35,000 to 40,000 distinct CDR3 sequences; about 13% are singletons. The sequenced material came from a population of CD138-negative cells sorted from bone marrow. All receptors derive from a donor over 35 with multiple myeloma.

This clonotype was observed at least ten times. The J gene is TRBJ1-1, the V gene TRBV15; 7 nucleotides agree with TRBD1. The CDR3 spans 15 residues. Germline V gene sequence: CDR1 LNHNV, CDR2 YYDKDF (reference sequence). Unmatched junction bases numbered 5, after V lost 4 bases and J lost 0 bases. As DNA, the CDR3 is TGTGCCACCAGCACGAGGACAGGAGTGAACACTGAAGCTTTCTTT. It is translated as CATSTRTGVNTEAFF.

This clonotype was seen many times. The chain combines TRBV11-2 with TRBJ2-3; the D is unclear. The CDR3 extends over 16 amino acids. Germline CDR1 is SGHAT and CDR2 is FQNNGV. Trimming removed 5 bases at V and 5 bases at J, with 20 bases between. This CDR3 is CASSLFPSGRRDTQYF. For the CDR3, the DNA is TGTGCCAGCAGCCTCTTCCCGTCCGGGCGCAGAGATACGCAGTATTTT.

This clonotype was counted at least ten times. The CDR3 spells CASSFGPNEQFF. In nucleotides, the CDR3 is TGTGCCAGCAGCTTTGGCCCTAATGAGCAGTTCTTC. The chain is built from TRBV7-8 and TRBJ2-1; D remains unclear. The length of the CDR3 is 12 residues. In germline, CDR1 is SGHVS, CDR2 FQNEAQ. V gave up 3 bases and J gave up 7 bases, with 7 bases separating them.

CDR3 sequence: CASSRGANSPLHF. The CDR3 DNA sequence: TGCGCCAGCAGCAGGGGAGCTAATTCACCCCTCCACTTT. V and J are TRBV4-1 and TRBJ1-6, with D possibly being TRBD1 (5 bases). Germline V gives CDR1 MGHRA, CDR2 YSYEKL. The CDR3 runs to 13 residues. The V and J ends lost 5 bases and 6 bases respectively, with 8 bases between them.

This clonotype was recorded many times. The V call is TRBV7-8, the J call TRBJ1-1; D perhaps matches TRBD1 (6 bases). CDR1 and CDR2 (germline): SGHVS, FQNEAQ. Trimming cost V 4 bases and J 5 bases, with 14 bases left between them. The CDR3 length is 14 residues. The CDR3 region has the DNA TGTGCCAGCAGCTACCTACAGGGAAGGACTGAAGCTTTCTTT. Residues: CASSYLQGRTEAFF.

This clonotype was picked up a small number of times. One end of the junction is discordant with germline, which a read error may explain. This chain joins TRBV20-1 and TRBJ2-1, with 9 bases fitting TRBD2. This CDR3 comprises 16 residues. CDR1 is DFQATT, CDR2 SNEGSKA, per germline (reference sequence). The CDR3 DNA reads as TGCAGTGCTGGAGTTTGGGGCGGGAGGGGATACAATGGGCAGTTCTTC. This translates into CSAGVWGGRGYNGQFF.

This clonotype was observed a few times. The V and J genes are TRBV10-2 and TRBJ1-3; possible D gene TRBD1, 5 bases. V gave up 0 bases and J gave up 0 bases, with 6 bases separating them. In germline, CDR1 is WSHSY, CDR2 SAAADI. The CDR3 runs 15 residues. DNA for the CDR3: TGCGCCAGCAGTGAGTCTAGGGGCTCTGGAAACACCATATATTTT. This codes for CASSESRGSGNTIYF.

This clonotype was seen at least ten times. The rearrangement joins TRBV20-1 to TRBJ2-1; 10 positions match TRBD2. This CDR3 has 14 residues. J was trimmed by 10 bases and V by 0 bases; bases with no gene match: 6. Germline loops: CDR1 DFQATT, CDR2 SNEGSKA (reference sequence). The DNA for the CDR3 is TGCAGTGCTAGAGATTCAGCGGGAGGGAAAGAGCAGTTCTTC. Protein product: CSARDSAGGKEQFF.

This clonotype was detected ten times or more. The V gene is TRBV2, the J gene TRBJ2-5, with 8 bases that match TRBD1. Germline lookup yields CDR1 SNHLY and CDR2 FYNNEI. The length of the CDR3 is 14 residues. Trimming cost V 5 bases and J 1 base; bases outside gene matches: 3. The CDR3 here is CASSKDRVQETQYF. DNA of the CDR3: TGTGCCAGCAGTAAGGACAGGGTCCAAGAGACCCAGTACTTC. The entire variable domain, with the rest obtained from reference TRBV2 and TRBJ2-5, is as follows: EPEVTQTPSHQVTQMGQEVILRCVPISNHLYFYWYRQILGQKVEFLVSFYNNEISEKSEIFDDQFSVERPDGSNFTLKIRSTKLEDSAMYFCASSKDRVQETQYFGPGTRLLVL.

Notes on this clonotype: A read error may explain this, as a much larger clone is one base away. The chain joins TRBV6-2 or TRBV6-3 to TRBJ1-1, with 9 bases aligning to TRBD1. Trimming cost V 6 bases and J 10 bases; bases outside gene matches: 12. From germline, CDR1 is MNHEY and CDR2 SVGEGT. CDR3 length: 14 amino acids. The CDR3 DNA reads TGTGCCAGCAGCCCCACAGGGGGCCATGCAGGAGCTTTCTTT. This translates into CASSPTGGHAGAFF.